The 21 T cell receptor beta chains reported below all come from one sample, sequenced in a study of cytomegalovirus exposure and HLA in healthy donors. Use of 60 Vbeta and 13 Jbeta primers characterized the PCR. Sequenced by immunoSEQ multiplex PCR; TCRdb stores in-frame clones only, minus some. The sample has about 180,000 clones, around 79% seen once. The sequenced sample was PBMCs. The receptors come from a woman aged 45-60 years in good health and CMV-seronegative.

The chain has TRBV7-2 and TRBJ1-1; 9 bases map to TRBD1. CDR3 length: 15 residues. In germline, CDR1 is SGHTA, CDR2 FQGNSA. V trimming: 3 bases; J trimming: 3 bases; junction bases outside the gene matches: 5. The CDR3 nucleotides read TGTGCCAGCAGCTTGGCATGGACAGGGGACACTGAAGCTTTCTTT. This codes for CASSLAWTGDTEAFF.

This clone was found once. V gene TRBV11-2 combines with J gene TRBJ2-3; a possible D gene is TRBD2 (7 bases). V was shortened by 5 bases and J by 4 bases, with 16 bases between the two germline ends. Germline V lookup: CDR1 SGHAT, CDR2 FQNNGV. The CDR3 totals 15 residues. CDR3 sequence reads: CASSGEGGHADTQYF. The CDR3 DNA follows: TGTGCCAGCAGCGGAGAGGGGGGGCACGCAGATACGCAGTATTTT.

The V gene is TRBV2, the J gene TRBJ2-7; TRBD1 aligns across 9 bases. CDR1 and CDR2 from the germline V gene are SNHLY and FYNNEI. J was trimmed by 4 bases and V by 7 bases; bases with no gene match: 8. This CDR3 has 14 residues. This chain's CDR3 is CASTRDRAGYEQYF. The DNA of the CDR3 is TGTGCCAGCACGCGGGACAGGGCGGGATACGAGCAGTACTTC.

This clone was detected a few times. The rearrangement links TRBV7-2 to TRBJ1-1; TRBD1 matches 8 bases. V lost 4 bases, J lost 6 bases, and 10 bases stayed unmatched. CDR3 size: 15 residues. Germline loops: CDR1 SGHTA, CDR2 FQGNSA. Written as DNA, the CDR3 is TGTGCCAGCAGCTATAACAGGGGGAGATTCGCTGAAGCTTTCTTT. Protein sequence: CASSYNRGRFAEAFF.

The rearrangement links TRBV11-2 to TRBJ2-5; possible D gene TRBD1, 5 bases. The end of the DNA fits TRBJ2-7 better, so the J call may be wrong. This CDR3 has 12 residues. Germline V CDR1 and CDR2: SGHAT, FQNNGV. The CDR3 DNA reads TGTGCCAGCAGCTCCCAGGGTTACGAGCAGTACTTC. Its protein product is CASSSQGYEQYF.

This rearrangement joins TRBV28 to TRBJ2-1, with 11 bases matching TRBD2. Germline lookup yields CDR1 MDHEN and CDR2 SYDVKM. The CDR3 sequence is 15 residues long. The V segment lost 6 bases and the J segment 7 bases; nucleotides outside the gene matches: 8. The CDR3 coding sequence is TGTGCCAGCAGGGTTAGCGGGGGGGCTGGGAATGAGCAGTTCTTC. Protein product: CASRVSGGAGNEQFF.

CDR3 DNA: TGCAGCGTGGTCAACAGGGCGGACTACGAGCAGTACTTC. Residues: CSVVNRADYEQYF. V gene TRBV29-1 combines with J gene TRBJ2-7; a weak D match, TRBD1 (6 bases). Germline-derived CDR1 and CDR2 are SQVTM and ANQGSEA. There are 13 residues in the CDR3. V lost 6 bases and J lost 3, with 15 bases in between.

The gene calls are TRBV2 and TRBJ1-1, with TRBD1 matching 7 bases. CDR3 length: 12 residues. The J segment lost 1 base and the V segment lost 10 bases, leaving 3 bases of the junction unmatched. The germline CDR1 and CDR2 sequences are SNHLY and FYNNEI. DNA for the CDR3: TGTGCCACAGGGGGTAAGAACACTGAAGCTTTCTTT. The encoded protein is CATGGKNTEAFF. The entire variable domain, with the rest obtained from reference TRBV2 and TRBJ1-1, is as follows: EPEVTQTPSHQVTQMGQEVILRCVPISNHLYFYWYRQILGQKVEFLVSFYNNEISEKSEIFDDQFSVERPDGSNFTLKIRSTKLEDSAMYFCATGGKNTEAFFGQGTRLTVV.

The chain couples TRBV15 to TRBJ2-7; TRBD1 is a possible D gene (5 bases). The germline V and J ends were trimmed by 1 base and 4 bases, with 11 bases remaining between them. This CDR3 spans 14 amino acids. The germline CDR1 and CDR2 sequences are LNHNV and YYDKDF (reference sequence). The CDR3 coding sequence is TGTGCCACCAGCAGAGTGGCAGGGTCTTACGAGCAGTACTTC. Amino acids: CATSRVAGSYEQYF.

This chain connects TRBV5-1 to TRBJ1-1, with TRBD1 as a possible D gene (6 bases). Deletions cut 4 bases from V and 8 bases from J, with 9 bases between. This CDR3 is built from 11 residues. Germline values: CDR1 SGHRS, CDR2 YFSETQ. The DNA of the CDR3 is TGCGCCAGCAGCGGAACAGGGGAAGCTTTCTTT. It is translated as CASSGTGEAFF.

The gene calls are TRBV4-1 and TRBJ2-2, with 7 bases aligning to TRBD1. The CDR3 sequence is 16 residues long. Trimming took 2 bases from V and 5 from J; bases not matched to a gene: 8. CDR1 is MGHRA and CDR2 is YSYEKL in the germline V gene. Here the CDR3 DNA reads TGCGCCAGCAGCCAATTCGACAGGGCAGTAACCGGGGAGCTGTTTTTT. It translates to CASSQFDRAVTGELFF.

About this clone: Other DNA sequences in this sample translate to the same CDR3. The chain uses TRBV5-4 and TRBJ2-5, with 10 nucleotides matching TRBD1. V was clipped by 3 bases and J by 4 bases; unmatched bases: 3. The CDR3 is 14 amino acids. The V gene's germline CDR1 is SGHNT and CDR2 YYREEE (reference sequence). CDR3 loop: CASSWDRGGETQYF. The CDR3 coding sequence is TGTGCCAGCAGCTGGGACAGGGGTGGAGAGACCCAGTACTTC.

The J gene is TRBJ1-2, the V gene TRBV18; tentative D call: TRBD1 (6 bases). The CDR3 extends over 15 amino acids. Trimming took off 0 bases at V and 0 bases at J, with 8 bases between the two ends. Germline CDR1 and CDR2: KGHSH and LQKENI. The CDR3 DNA follows: TGTGCCAGCTCACCACCGCAGGGGTCTAACTATGGCTACACCTTC. Translation gives CASSPPQGSNYGYTF.

The chain employs TRBV9 and TRBJ2-1, with 10 bases matching TRBD2. Germline lookup yields CDR1 SGDLS and CDR2 YYNGEE. Trimming at V came to 0 bases and at J to 9 bases, leaving 3 bases not matched to a gene. The CDR3 consists of 14 residues. CDR3 sequence: CASSVGTSGVEQFF. The CDR3 region has the DNA TGTGCCAGCAGCGTAGGAACTAGCGGGGTTGAGCAGTTCTTC. Combining the CDR3 with reference TRBV9 and TRBJ2-1 gives the whole variable domain DSGVTQTPKHLITATGQRVTLRCSPRSGDLSVYWYQQSLDQGLQFLIQYYNGEERAKGNILERFSAQQFPDLHSELNLSSLELGDSALYFCASSVGTSGVEQFFGPGTRLTVL.

The gene calls are TRBV28 and TRBJ1-3; D gene unclear. V was shortened by 0 bases and J by 1 base, with 4 bases between the two germline ends. Germline assignment: CDR1 MDHEN and CDR2 SYDVKM. The CDR3 is 14 residues long. The CDR3 nucleotides read TGTGCCAGCAGTTTATGGAGATCTGGAAACACCATATATTTT. Its protein product is CASSLWRSGNTIYF.

This chain connects TRBV11-3 to TRBJ2-2; 7 bases align to TRBD1. V shed 5 bases and J 4 bases; nucleotides not matched to a gene: 10. This CDR3 has 16 residues. CDR1 and CDR2 (germline): SGHNT, YENEEA. The CDR3 region has the DNA TGTGCCAGCAGCCAATCGCCAGGGGGTATCACCGGGGAGCTGTTTTTT. Translating gives CASSQSPGGITGELFF.

In this sample, this clone turned up once. V is TRBV21-1 and J is TRBJ1-6; the table assigns TRBD1, which was not confirmed against the DNA. TRBV21-1 is described as a pseudogene. This CDR3 is 14 amino acids long. For the CDR3, the DNA is TGTGCCAGGGGACAGGGCGTCGAAAATTCACCCCTCCACTTT. This sequence encodes CARGQGVENSPLHF.

V and J are TRBV7-8 and TRBJ1-1; TRBD1 might be the D (5 bases). The germline gives CDR1 SGHVS, CDR2 FQNEAQ. CDR3 length: 15 residues. Deletions cut 8 bases from V and 5 bases from J, with 21 bases between. This CDR3 is CASRLREGARTEAFF. The CDR3 DNA follows: TGTGCCAGCCGCCTCAGGGAAGGGGCGAGGACTGAAGCTTTCTTT.

Only one count was recorded for this clone. The chain is built from TRBV7-9 and TRBJ2-7; TRBD1 aligns across 9 bases. After removal of 5 bases from V and 3 bases from J, the junction contained 17 bases not matched to a gene. Germline CDR1 and CDR2: SEHNR and FQNEAQ (reference sequence). This CDR3 comprises 18 residues. The CDR3 protein is CASSGDRGEPRKYYEQYF. The CDR3 DNA sequence: TGTGCCAGCAGCGGAGACAGGGGGGAACCGAGGAAGTACTACGAGCAGTACTTC. The full variable domain, completed using reference TRBV7-9 and TRBJ2-7, is DTGVSQNPRHKITKRGQNVTFRCDPISEHNRLYWYRQTLGQGPEFLTYFQNEAQLEKSRLLSDRFSAERPKGSFSTLEIQRTEQGDSAMYLCASSGDRGEPRKYYEQYFGPGTRLTVT.

The chain has TRBV21-1 and TRBJ1-5. TRBV21-1 is designated a pseudogene. The CDR3 loop spans 19 amino acids. CDR3 in DNA: TGTGCCAGCAGCAAAATTCACCGGGAATATCCTTATAGCAATCAGCCCCAGCATTTT. Amino acid sequence: CASSKIHREYPYSNQPQHF.

V is TRBV10-1 and J is TRBJ1-5; D is unresolved. Germline CDR1 WNHNN, CDR2 SYGVQD (reference sequence). Trimming took off 4 bases at V and 0 bases at J, with 13 bases between the two ends. The CDR3 is made up of 16 amino acids. The DNA of the CDR3 is TGCGCCAGCAGTGCTCCGTTCCTTAATAGCAATCAGCCCCAGCATTTT. This codes for CASSAPFLNSNQPQHF.